This TCR beta chain appears in the sequencing data of a study of OX40 agonist ivuxolimab in advanced cancers. At the level of the study: The eligibility criteria allowed prior anti-PD-1, anti-PD-L1 or anti-CTLA-4 therapy, and around 38% had some.

TCRdb's copy holds only in-frame clones and misses some; the assay was immunoSEQ multiplex PCR. The sample carries around 150,000 clones, 90% to 95% recorded once. With 4 bases clipped from V and 3 bases from J, the junction kept 3 bases outside the gene matches. The germline V gene has CDR1 SGHRS and CDR2 YFSETQ. There are 14 residues in the CDR3. With regard to this clone: Its cognate antigen is unknown.

Study-level results: Undetermined was the antigen specificity of the expanded peripheral T cells.

The sequences come from CD4+ or CD8+ T cells sorted from blood, collected in a trial of the OX40 agonist ivuxolimab. The gene calls are TRBV5-1 and TRBJ2-5; 10 bases line up with TRBD1. The sequence came from an adult with an advanced solid tumor such as melanoma, head and neck, liver or kidney cancer. The CDR3 is CASSPGQGKETQYF. The CDR3 DNA follows: TGCGCCAGCAGCCCGGGACAGGGGAAAGAGACCCAGTACTTC.